The clone carrying this TCR beta chain has more than one count but fewer than ten. Its target is unknown. CDR1 is LNHDA and CDR2 is SQIVND in the germline V gene (reference sequence). Trimming left V 0 bases short and J 0 bases short, with 16 bases between. This CDR3 spans 18 amino acids. This entry belongs to a study of cytomegalovirus exposure and HLA in healthy donors. Study conclusions and caveats: Using a false discovery rate of 0.05, a later analysis showed that approximately 18,000 TCR beta sequences were associated with HLA alleles. Around 160 TCR beta chains were listed as cytomegalovirus-associated.

Researchers ran the PCR with 60 Vbeta and 13 Jbeta primers. Clones were sequenced by immunoSEQ multiplex PCR, and TCRdb holds only the in-frame ones, with some missing. The sample has approximately 130,000 clones; around 75% are singletons. This TCR was recovered from a woman aged 50 to 60 in good health and CMV-seropositive. The genes are TRBV19 and TRBJ2-3; D is perhaps TRBD2 (6 bases). The sequenced material came from PBMCs. CDR3 DNA: TGTGCCAGTAGTATAGATCGGGCAAGCGGGTATAGCACAGATACGCAGTATTTT. This codes for CASSIDRASGYSTDTQYF.